This T cell receptor (beta chain) came from a study of cytomegalovirus exposure and HLA in healthy donors. Overall study context: Per a later analysis, the 666 first-cohort and some 110 validation repertoires shared one platform. Study findings and constraints: Reports indicated that the classifier achieved high specificity and sensitivity in diagnosing cytomegalovirus status. In vitro experiments confirmed that a few CMV-associated chains were specific for CMV antigens. Generally TCR sequences proved uncommon, though certain public TCRs appeared in numerous donors.

Remarks on this clone: Its antigen remains unidentified.

V was clipped by 4 bases and J by 0 bases; unmatched bases: 7. Looked up from germline, CDR1 is SGHDT and CDR2 is YYEEEE. There are 16 residues in the CDR3. The data were produced by immunoSEQ multiplex PCR, yet TCRdb's version contains in-frame clones alone and is incomplete. The data contain around 300,000 clones, roughly 90% of them singletons. The TCR originated in a woman aged 30 to 39 in good health and CMV-seropositive. The sample consisted of PBMCs. The gene calls are TRBV5-6 and TRBJ2-1, with 7 bases matching TRBD1. CDR3 loop: CASSLRQGRSYNEQFF. CDR3 sequence (DNA): TGTGCCAGCAGCCTAAGACAGGGCCGCTCCTACAATGAGCAGTTCTTC. The full variable domain, with the rest looked up from reference TRBV5-6 and TRBJ2-1, is DAGVTQSPTHLIKTRGQQVTLRCSPKSGHDTVSWYQQALGQGPQFIFQYYEEEERQRGNFPDRFSGHQFPNYSSELNVNALLLGDSALYLCASSLRQGRSYNEQFFGPGTRLTVL.